This T cell receptor (beta chain) was identified during a study of human thymus T cells. Points from the study as a whole: Related studies found that unrelated individuals share highly overlapping thymic repertoires. Among thymic and blood repertoires, usage of V and J genes appeared biased.

Profiling relied on immunoSEQ multiplex PCR, and the TCRdb table lists in-frame clones only, not all of them. The sample carries more than 70,000 clones, just over 95% recorded once. Note on this clone: Its antigen is still unknown.

There are 17 residues in the CDR3. V shed 0 bases and J 4 bases; nucleotides not matched to a gene: 10. Germline loops: CDR1 MDHEN, CDR2 SYDVKM. Resections obtained during corrective heart surgery supplied the thymus tissue. The people who donated were healthy Finnish babies having corrective surgery for congenital heart defects. The chain joins TRBV28 to TRBJ1-2; 8 bases align to TRBD1. This clonotype was obtained from a boy less than two years old with a congenital heart defect but otherwise immunologically healthy. The specimen sequenced was thymus tissue. CDR3 DNA: TGTGCCAGCAGTTTATGGTTTTCACAGGGGGAGGGCTATGGCTACACCTTC. Protein product: CASSLWFSQGEGYGYTF.